A single sample gave rise to the 28 T cell receptor beta chains below, sequenced in a study of T cells after yellow fever vaccination. Each CDR3 protein is one row after TCRdb ran MiXCR on the 5' RACE reads. The table shows over 45,000 distinct CDR3 sequences, with 5.7% occurring only once. This specimen was PBMCs, either bulk or a sorted T-cell subset (CD4+, CD8+, memory, or dextramer-sorted; not recorded which), taken on the day of the yellow fever booster vaccination. The source of these receptors is a man between 18 and 29 years old who received the YFV17D yellow fever vaccine.

This clonotype has a count of ten or more. The V and J genes are TRBV29-1 and TRBJ2-5; no clear D. The V end lost 4 bases, the J end lost 5 bases, and 5 bases lay between the germline ends. The CDR3 spans 10 residues. CDR1 is SQVTM, CDR2 ANQGSEA, per germline. The CDR3 is CSVVGETQYF. CDR3 sequence (DNA): TGCAGCGTTGTGGGGGAGACCCAGTACTTC.

This clonotype was seen many times. The rearrangement joins TRBV4-1 to TRBJ2-7; 8 bases align to TRBD2. Germline values: CDR1 MGHRA, CDR2 YSYEKL. The CDR3 is 15 amino acids. V gave up 2 bases and J gave up 2 bases; unmatched junction bases: 5. CDR3 nucleotide sequence: TGCGCCAGCAGCCAATATAGCGGGGCCCCCTACGAGCAGTACTTC. Encoded protein: CASSQYSGAPYEQYF.

This clonotype has more than one count but fewer than ten. V is TRBV5-4 and J is TRBJ2-7; D gene ambiguous. CDR3 length: 11 residues. Per germline, CDR1 SGHNT and CDR2 YYREEE (reference sequence). Trimming took 3 bases from V and 4 from J, leaving 5 bases between them. The CDR3 DNA reads TGTGCCAGCAGCTCAGCTTACGAGCAGTACGTC. Translating it yields CASSSAYEQYV.

This clonotype showed up just a few times. V is TRBV7-2 and J is TRBJ1-1, with D perhaps TRBD1 (5 bases). V shed 2 bases and J shed 7 bases, with 8 bases lying between them. Germline-derived CDR1 and CDR2 are SGHTA and FQGNSA. This CDR3 comprises 12 residues. The CDR3 spells CASSLRGVEAFF. The CDR3 coding sequence is TGTGCCAGCAGCTTACGGGGGGTTGAAGCTTTCTTT.

This clonotype was picked up a small number of times. The rearrangement uses TRBV5-5 and TRBJ1-2; no clear D gene. V gave up 0 bases and J gave up 4 bases, with 10 bases separating them. The CDR3 runs 14 residues. Germline CDR1 is SGHKS and CDR2 is YYEKEE (reference sequence). The CDR3 nucleotides are TGTGCCAGCAGCTTGGGGTCGATGGCCTATGGCTACACCTTC. As protein: CASSLGSMAYGYTF.

Comments on this clonotype: A much bigger clone sits one base away, suggesting this may be a read error. CDR3 sequence reads: CASSQGREQYV. In DNA, the CDR3 is TGTGCCAGCAGCCAGGGGCGCGAGCAGTACGTC. The chain recombines TRBV3-1 with TRBJ2-7; D is perhaps TRBD1 (5 bases). V was trimmed by 3 bases and J by 6 bases, leaving 6 bases between them. The germline gives CDR1 LGHDT, CDR2 YNNKEL (reference sequence). The CDR3 runs to 11 residues.

The chain is built from TRBV19 and TRBJ1-4, with a possible D match to TRBD1 (6 bases). Trimming left V 6 bases short and J 12 bases short, with 32 bases between. The CDR3 has 18 amino acids. Germline CDR1 and CDR2: LNHDA and SQIVND (reference sequence). Here the CDR3 reads CASSHPQWDIRTDEQLFF. The CDR3, as DNA: TGTGCCAGTAGCCATCCCCAATGGGACATACGGACGGATGAGCAACTGTTTTTT. The full variable domain, rest sourced from reference TRBV19 and TRBJ1-4, is DGGITQSPKYLFRKEGQNVTLSCEQNLNHDAMYWYRQDPGQGLRLIYYSQIVNDFQKGDIAEGYSVSREKKESFPLTVTSAQKNPTAFYLCASSHPQWDIRTDEQLFFGSGTQLSVL.

This clonotype showed up many times. CDR3 in DNA: TGTGCCAGCTCCCCCCCGGGTTCCTACGAGCAGTACGTC. This codes for CASSPPGSYEQYV. The J gene is TRBJ2-7, the V gene TRBV18; no definite D call. CDR3 length equals 13 residues. The V end was cut by 6 bases, the J end by 1 base, with 10 bases between. Looked up from germline, CDR1 is KGHSH and CDR2 is LQKENI.

This clonotype occurred many times. This chain connects TRBV4-3 to TRBJ2-2; D is uncertain. Deletions cut 0 bases from V and 4 bases from J, with 12 bases between. CDR1 is LGHNA and CDR2 is YSLEER in the germline V gene. CDR3 length: 16 residues. The CDR3 reads CASSQDLQDSTGELFF. The CDR3 bases are TGCGCCAGCAGCCAAGATCTCCAGGATTCCACCGGGGAGCTGTTTTTT.

Many counts were recorded for this clonotype. The rearrangement links TRBV10-3 to TRBJ2-7; the match to TRBD1 covers 8 bases. Germline V gene lookup returns CDR1 ENHRY and CDR2 SYGVKD. The V and J ends lost 9 bases and 5 bases, in that order; junction bases with no gene match: 6. The CDR3 loop spans 12 amino acids. CDR3 sequence reads: CAIRQGLHEQYF. The CDR3 nucleotides are TGTGCCATACGACAGGGGCTCCACGAGCAGTACTTC.

Ten or more counts support this clonotype. J is TRBJ1-5 and V is TRBV12-2; the table's D call, TRBD1, was not checked against the DNA. TRBV12-2 is deemed a pseudogene. The CDR3 runs to 16 residues. For the CDR3, the DNA is TGTGCAAGTCGCTTAGCGCCGACAGGGCTATTTCAGCCCCAGCATTTT. Translation gives CASRLAPTGLFQPQHF.

This clonotype was observed a few times. V usage is TRBV10-3 and J usage is TRBJ2-5; D unclear. V was cut by 4 bases and J by 7 bases, with 19 bases left in between. The CDR3 sequence is 15 residues long. Per the germline V gene, CDR1 is ENHRY and CDR2 is SYGVKD. In DNA, the CDR3 is TGTGCCATCAGTGGGTCCCCGCTTTCGTCGGGGACCCAGTACTTC. Encoded protein: CAISGSPLSSGTQYF.

In this sample, this clonotype turned up a few times. The chain has TRBV5-1 and TRBJ1-1; D might be TRBD1 (6 bases). Germline V CDR1 and CDR2: SGHRS, YFSETQ. The CDR3 consists of 14 residues. V lost 3 bases, J lost 0 bases, and 9 bases lay in between. The CDR3 coding sequence is TGCGCCAGCAGCTGGGGGGCCTTGAACACTGAAGCTTTCTTT. Residues: CASSWGALNTEAFF.

The table lists this clonotype with many counts. The chain uses TRBV7-2 and TRBJ1-3; D is unresolved. Germline V gene data show CDR1 as SGHTA and CDR2 as FQGNSA. The CDR3 runs to 14 residues. V was pared by 5 bases and J by 4 bases, with 12 bases between. The CDR3 region has the DNA TGTGCCAGCAGCCGGGTAGTTGGCGGAAACACCATATATTTT. Its protein is CASSRVVGGNTIYF.

The table lists this clonotype with many counts. The chain joins TRBV5-5 to TRBJ2-5; no reliable D call. In germline, CDR1 is SGHKS, CDR2 YYEKEE (reference sequence). Trimming removed 7 bases from V and 2 bases from J, with 18 bases in between. This CDR3 spans 15 amino acids. For the CDR3, the DNA is TGTGCCAGCTCCTACCCGCAGGTGGGACAAGAGACCCAGTACTTC. Protein: CASSYPQVGQETQYF. The whole variable domain, remainder taken from reference TRBV5-5 and TRBJ2-5, is DAGVTQSPTHLIKTRGQQVTLRCSPISGHKSVSWYQQVLGQGPQFIFQYYEKEERGRGNFPDRFSARQFPNYSSELNVNALLLGDSALYLCASSYPQVGQETQYFGPGTRLLVL.

The rearrangement links TRBV20-1 to TRBJ1-2, with D tentatively TRBD1 (5 bases). CDR3 size: 14 residues. V was shortened by 0 bases and J by 4 bases, with 12 bases between the two germline ends. Looked up from germline, CDR1 is DFQATT and CDR2 is SNEGSKA (reference sequence). For the CDR3, the DNA is TGCAGTGCTAGAGATCAGGCAGGGCTCTATGGCTACACCTTC. Translating gives CSARDQAGLYGYTF.

In this sample, this clonotype turned up many times. This chain uses TRBV6-5 with TRBJ2-1, with D maybe TRBD2 (7 bases). Trimming took 4 bases from V and 6 from J, leaving 13 bases between them. The CDR3 covers 14 residues. Germline V lookup: CDR1 MNHEY, CDR2 SVGAGI. CDR3 coding DNA: TGTGCCAGCAGTTGGGCAGGGGAGGGCAATGAGCAGTTCTTC. It is translated as CASSWAGEGNEQFF.

CDR3 loop: CASSPWGTDTQYF. The CDR3 nucleotides read TGCGCCAGCAGCCCCTGGGGCACAGATACGCAGTATTTT. The chain is built from TRBV4-1 and TRBJ2-3; D is uncertain. The CDR3 runs 13 residues. Trimming pared 4 bases from V and 1 base from J, leaving 6 bases between. Germline CDR1 is MGHRA and CDR2 is YSYEKL.

This clonotype was counted many times. The V and J genes are TRBV4-3 and TRBJ2-2; 11 bases are shared with TRBD2. V trimming: 3 bases; J trimming: 6 bases; junction bases outside the gene matches: 6. The germline V gene encodes CDR1 LGHNA and CDR2 YSLEER. This CDR3 has 16 residues. The CDR3 nucleotides read TGCGCCAGCAGCCAGATAGCGGGGGGGCCGGCCGGGGAGCTGTTTTTT. It encodes CASSQIAGGPAGELFF.

This clonotype was seen repeatedly, ten times or more. This chain connects TRBV4-1 to TRBJ1-2; weak D call: TRBD1 (5 bases). The CDR3 has 15 amino acids. From germline, CDR1 is MGHRA and CDR2 YSYEKL. Trimming left V 1 base short and J 7 bases short, with 16 bases between. CDR3 nucleotide sequence: TGCGCCAGCAGCCAAGTCATTCCGGGGGACGGTGGCTACACCTTC. It yields the protein CASSQVIPGDGGYTF.

The rearrangement joins TRBV20-1 to TRBJ2-3, with D hard to call. This CDR3 is 17 amino acids long. V was trimmed by 0 bases and J by 0 bases, leaving 16 bases between them. CDR1 and CDR2 (germline): DFQATT, SNEGSKA (reference sequence). The CDR3 nucleotides read TGCAGTGCTAGAGATAATGGGATTTACACTAGCACAGATACGCAGTATTTT. Encoded protein: CSARDNGIYTSTDTQYF.

Comment on this clonotype: A read error may be the cause here, since a much bigger clone is one base away. The chain couples TRBV4-1 to TRBJ2-7; tentatively, D is TRBD1 (6 bases). Trimming shortened V by 3 bases and J by 5 bases, and 11 bases separated the two germline ends. This CDR3 comprises 13 residues. CDR1 and CDR2 (germline): MGHRA, YSYEKL. The CDR3 is CASSHARGHEQYF. CDR3 coding DNA: TGCGCCAGCAGCCACGCCAGGGGCCACGAGCAGTACTTC.

V usage is TRBV19 and J usage is TRBJ1-4; TRBD1 agrees at 7 bases. Germline V lookup: CDR1 LNHDA, CDR2 SQIVND (reference sequence). The CDR3 has 14 residues. Losses at the gene ends were 4 bases for V and 3 bases for J; bases not matched to a gene: 2. The CDR3 bases are TGTGCCAGTAGTACAGGGGGACCTAATGAAAAACTGTTTTTT. Amino acid sequence: CASSTGGPNEKLFF.

The rearrangement links TRBV28 to TRBJ2-7, with no clear D. Germline CDR1 and CDR2: MDHEN and SYDVKM. V was shortened by 3 bases and J by 4 bases, with 10 bases between the two germline ends. The CDR3 contains 13 residues. The CDR3 region has the DNA TGTGCCAGCAGTTTCGCCGTAGATTACGAGCAGTACGTC. Its translation is CASSFAVDYEQYV.

V and J are TRBV12-3 or TRBV12-4 and TRBJ2-5, with 7 bases matching TRBD1. This CDR3 comprises 14 residues. V lost 6 bases to trimming and J lost 0 bases; unmatched junction nucleotides: 4. The DNA for the CDR3 is TGTGCCAGCAGACTCGACAGGGACCAAGAGACCCAGTACTTC. This translates into CASRLDRDQETQYF.

This clonotype came up many times. This rearrangement joins TRBV7-9 to TRBJ2-7; 10 bases are a match to TRBD1. CDR1 is SEHNR and CDR2 is FQNEAQ in the germline V gene (reference sequence). V shed 4 bases, J shed 6 bases, and the junction held 9 bases outside the gene matches. The CDR3 runs to 15 residues. The CDR3 region has the DNA TGTGCCAGCAGCTCCCTAAGTAGGACAGGGGGCGAGCAGTACTTC. Protein product: CASSSLSRTGGEQYF. The full variable domain, with the rest looked up from reference TRBV7-9 and TRBJ2-7, is DTGVSQNPRHKITKRGQNVTFRCDPISEHNRLYWYRQTLGQGPEFLTYFQNEAQLEKSRLLSDRFSAERPKGSFSTLEIQRTEQGDSAMYLCASSSLSRTGGEQYFGPGTRLTVT.

A few counts support this clonotype. The J gene is TRBJ2-2, the V gene TRBV28, with TRBD2 matching 13 bases. The CDR3 has 15 residues. The germline gives CDR1 MDHEN, CDR2 SYDVKM. Trimming removed 6 bases from V and 7 bases from J; junction bases left unmatched: 5. The CDR3 DNA sequence: TGTGCCAGCAGGGGGACTAGCGGGGTTTTCGGGGAGCTGTTTTTT. This sequence encodes CASRGTSGVFGELFF.

This clonotype was picked up many times. The chain combines TRBV10-3 with TRBJ1-5, with D unclear. The CDR3 sequence is 13 residues long. V lost 3 bases and J lost 9, with 12 bases in between. Germline V gene sequence: CDR1 ENHRY, CDR2 SYGVKD. CDR3 sequence: CAISERTSPPQHF. CDR3 DNA: TGTGCCATCAGTGAAAGGACGTCGCCGCCCCAGCATTTT.